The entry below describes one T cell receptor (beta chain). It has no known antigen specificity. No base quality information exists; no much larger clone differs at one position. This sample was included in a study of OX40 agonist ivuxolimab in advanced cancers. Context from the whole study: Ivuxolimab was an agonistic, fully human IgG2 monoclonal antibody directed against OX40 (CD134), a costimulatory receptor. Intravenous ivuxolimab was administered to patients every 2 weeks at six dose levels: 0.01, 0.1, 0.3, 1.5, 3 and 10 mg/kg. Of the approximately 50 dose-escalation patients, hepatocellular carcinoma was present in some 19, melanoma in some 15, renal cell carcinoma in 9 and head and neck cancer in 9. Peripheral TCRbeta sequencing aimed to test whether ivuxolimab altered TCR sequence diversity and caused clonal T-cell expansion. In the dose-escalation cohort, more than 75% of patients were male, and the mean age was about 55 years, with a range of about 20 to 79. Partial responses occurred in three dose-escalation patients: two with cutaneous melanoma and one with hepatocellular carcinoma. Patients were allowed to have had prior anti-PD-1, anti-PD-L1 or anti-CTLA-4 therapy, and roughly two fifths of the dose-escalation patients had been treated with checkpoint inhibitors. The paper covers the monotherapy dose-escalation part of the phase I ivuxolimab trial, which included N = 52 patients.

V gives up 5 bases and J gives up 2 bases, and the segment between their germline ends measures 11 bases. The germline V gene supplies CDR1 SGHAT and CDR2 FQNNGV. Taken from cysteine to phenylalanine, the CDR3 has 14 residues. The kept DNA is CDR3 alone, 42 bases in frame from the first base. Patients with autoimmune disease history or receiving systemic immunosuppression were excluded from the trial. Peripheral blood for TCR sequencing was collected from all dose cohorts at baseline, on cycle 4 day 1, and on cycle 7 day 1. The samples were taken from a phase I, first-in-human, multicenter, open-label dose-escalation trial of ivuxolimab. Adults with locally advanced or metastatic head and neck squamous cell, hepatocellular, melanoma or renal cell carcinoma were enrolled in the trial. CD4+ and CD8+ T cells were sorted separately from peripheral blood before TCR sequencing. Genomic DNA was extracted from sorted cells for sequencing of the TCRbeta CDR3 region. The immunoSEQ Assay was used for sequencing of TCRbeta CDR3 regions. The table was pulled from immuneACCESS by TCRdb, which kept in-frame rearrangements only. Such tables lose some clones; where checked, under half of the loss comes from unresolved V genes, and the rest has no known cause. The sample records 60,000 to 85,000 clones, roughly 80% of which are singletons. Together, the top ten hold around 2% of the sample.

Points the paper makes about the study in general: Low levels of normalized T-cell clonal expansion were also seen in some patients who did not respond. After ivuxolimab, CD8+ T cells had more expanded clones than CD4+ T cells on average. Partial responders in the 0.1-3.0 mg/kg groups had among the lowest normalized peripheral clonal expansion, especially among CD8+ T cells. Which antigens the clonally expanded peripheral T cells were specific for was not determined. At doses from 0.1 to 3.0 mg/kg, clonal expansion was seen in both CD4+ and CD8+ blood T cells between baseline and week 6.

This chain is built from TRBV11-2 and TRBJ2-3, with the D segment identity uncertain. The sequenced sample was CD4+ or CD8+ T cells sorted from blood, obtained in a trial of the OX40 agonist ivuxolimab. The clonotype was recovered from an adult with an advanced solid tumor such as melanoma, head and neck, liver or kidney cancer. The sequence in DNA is TGTGCCAGCAGCCGCCAGTGGAACACAGATACGCAGTATTTT. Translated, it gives CASSRQWNTDTQYF.